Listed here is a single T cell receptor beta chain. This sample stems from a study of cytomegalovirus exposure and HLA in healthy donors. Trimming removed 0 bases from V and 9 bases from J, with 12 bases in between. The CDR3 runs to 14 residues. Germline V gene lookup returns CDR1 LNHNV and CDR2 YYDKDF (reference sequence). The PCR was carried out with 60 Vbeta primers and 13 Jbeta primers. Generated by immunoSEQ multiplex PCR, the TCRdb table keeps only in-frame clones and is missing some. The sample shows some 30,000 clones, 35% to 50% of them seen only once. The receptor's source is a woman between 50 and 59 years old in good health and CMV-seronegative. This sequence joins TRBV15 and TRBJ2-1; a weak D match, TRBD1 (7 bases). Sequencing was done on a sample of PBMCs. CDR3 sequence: CATSRDPGGGEQFF. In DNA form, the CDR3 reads TGTGCCACCAGCAGAGATCCAGGGGGAGGTGAGCAGTTCTTC.